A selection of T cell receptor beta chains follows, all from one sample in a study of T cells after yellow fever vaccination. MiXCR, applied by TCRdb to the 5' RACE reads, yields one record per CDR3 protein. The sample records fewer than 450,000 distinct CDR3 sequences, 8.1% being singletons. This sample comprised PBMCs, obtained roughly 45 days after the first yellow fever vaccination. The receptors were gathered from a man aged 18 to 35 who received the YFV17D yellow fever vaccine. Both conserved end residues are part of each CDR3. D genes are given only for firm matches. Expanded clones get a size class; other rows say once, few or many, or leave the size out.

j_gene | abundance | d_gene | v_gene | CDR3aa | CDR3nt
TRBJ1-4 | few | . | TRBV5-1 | CASRVAETNEKLFF | TGCGCCAGCAGAGTAGCAGAAACTAATGAAAAACTGTTTTTT
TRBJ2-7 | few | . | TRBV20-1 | CSARGGSYEQYF | TGCAGTGCTAGAGGAGGGTCCTACGAGCAGTACTTC
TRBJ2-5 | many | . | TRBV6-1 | CASSPPGGRETQYF | TGTGCCAGCAGTCCTCCCGGGGGGCGAGAGACCCAGTACTTC
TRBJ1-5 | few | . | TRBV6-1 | CASRFQDTSNQPQHF | TGTGCCAGCAGATTTCAGGATACTAGCAATCAGCCCCAGCATTTT
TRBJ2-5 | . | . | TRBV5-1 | CASSRTWMETQYF | TGCGCCAGCAGCAGGACATGGATGGAGACCCAGTACTTC
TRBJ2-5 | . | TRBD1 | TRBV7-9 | CASSRPQGQGEETQYF | TGTGCCAGCAGCCGACCACAGGGACAGGGGGAAGAGACCCAGTACTTC
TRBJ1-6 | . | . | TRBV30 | CAWSGGDNSPLHF | TGTGCCTGGAGTGGGGGGGATAATTCACCCCTCCACTTT
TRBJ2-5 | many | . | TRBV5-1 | CASSLGSGETQYF | TGTGCCAGCAGCTTAGGGTCGGGGGAGACCCAGTACTTC
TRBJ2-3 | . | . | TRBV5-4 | CASSQYRDLGTDTQYF | TGTGCCAGCAGCCAATACCGGGACTTGGGCACAGATACGCAGTATTTT
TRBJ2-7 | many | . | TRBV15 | CATSRDPADSYEQYF | TGTGCCACCAGCAGAGACCCAGCGGACTCCTACGAGCAGTACTTC
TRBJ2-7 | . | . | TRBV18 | CASSLRTAGVAYEQYF | TGTGCCAGCTCACTTAGAACAGCAGGGGTTGCCTACGAGCAGTACTTC
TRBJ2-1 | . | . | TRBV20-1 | CSARDTRGAYNEQFF | TGCAGTGCTAGAGATACTCGCGGTGCCTACAATGAGCAGTTCTTC
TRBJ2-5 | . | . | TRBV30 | CAWRSWGNQETQYF | TGTGCCTGGAGGTCTTGGGGGAATCAAGAGACCCAGTACTTC
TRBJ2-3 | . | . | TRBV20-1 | CSARDLTGTDTQYF | TGCAGTGCTAGAGATCTGACAGGCACAGATACGCAGTATTTT
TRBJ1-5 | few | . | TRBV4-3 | CASSQDGTNNQPQHF | TGCGCCAGCAGCCAAGACGGGACGAACAATCAGCCCCAGCATTTT
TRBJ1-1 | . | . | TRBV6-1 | CASRNRGRNMNTEAFF | TGTGCCAGCAGGAACCGGGGTAGGAACATGAACACTGAAGCTTTCTTT
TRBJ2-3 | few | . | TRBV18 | CASSPKSPKQVRGPFTDTQYF | TGTGCCAGCTCACCGAAAAGTCCTAAACAGGTTAGAGGACCCTTCACAGATACGCAGTATTTT
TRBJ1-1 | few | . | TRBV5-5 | CASSLSIWGGQNTEAFF | TGTGCCAGCAGCTTGTCTATCTGGGGAGGGCAAAACACTGAAGCTTTCTTT
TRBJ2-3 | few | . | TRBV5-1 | CASSFNAENTDTQYF | TGCGCCAGCAGCTTTAACGCGGAGAACACAGATACGCAGTATTTT
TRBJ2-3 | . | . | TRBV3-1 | CASSQVVSRTSTDTQYF | TGTGCCAGCAGCCAAGTTGTTTCGAGAACTAGCACAGATACGCAGTATTTT
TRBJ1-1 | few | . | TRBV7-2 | CASSLNREAEAFF | TGTGCCAGCAGCTTGAACAGGGAAGCGGAAGCTTTCTTT
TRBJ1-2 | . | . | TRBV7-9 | CASSLGATNANYGYTF | TGTGCCAGCAGCCTCGGGGCGACGAATGCTAACTATGGCTACACCTTC
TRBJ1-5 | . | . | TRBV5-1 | CASSLGHTGQPQHF | TGCGCCAGCAGCCTCGGACATACGGGTCAGCCCCAGCATTTT
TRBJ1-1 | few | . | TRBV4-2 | CASRPEGGRSGTEAFF | TGTGCCAGCAGACCGGAAGGTGGCAGGTCCGGCACTGAAGCTTTCTTT
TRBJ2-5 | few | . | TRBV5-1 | CASSISGLPGGETQYF | TGCGCCAGCAGCATATCGGGGCTCCCCGGTGGAGAGACCCAGTACTTC
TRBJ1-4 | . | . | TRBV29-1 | CSAGPGINEKLFF | TGCAGCGCCGGTCCCGGGATTAATGAAAAACTGTTTTTT
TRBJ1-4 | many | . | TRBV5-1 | CASSFMAATEKLFF | TGCGCCAGCAGCTTCATGGCTGCGACTGAAAAACTGTTTTTT
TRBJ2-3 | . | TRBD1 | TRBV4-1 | CASSQPDRGTDTQYF | TGCGCCAGCAGCCAACCCGACAGGGGCACAGATACGCAGTATTTT
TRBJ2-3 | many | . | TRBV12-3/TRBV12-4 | CASSYRVGTDTQYF | TGTGCCAGCAGTTACAGGGTGGGGACAGATACGCAGTATTTT